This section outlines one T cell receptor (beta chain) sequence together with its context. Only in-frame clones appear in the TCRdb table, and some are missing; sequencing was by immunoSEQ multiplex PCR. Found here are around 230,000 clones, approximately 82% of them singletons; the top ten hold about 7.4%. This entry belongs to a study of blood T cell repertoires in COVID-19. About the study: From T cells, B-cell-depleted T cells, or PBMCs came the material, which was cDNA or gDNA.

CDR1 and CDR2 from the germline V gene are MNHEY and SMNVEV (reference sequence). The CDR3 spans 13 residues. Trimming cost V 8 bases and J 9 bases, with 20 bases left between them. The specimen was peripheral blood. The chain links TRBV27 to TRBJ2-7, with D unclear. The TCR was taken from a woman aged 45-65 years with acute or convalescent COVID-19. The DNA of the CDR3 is TGTGCCAGCCGATCTCCTAAGAGGAAGAGGCAGTACTTC. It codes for CASRSPKRKRQYF.